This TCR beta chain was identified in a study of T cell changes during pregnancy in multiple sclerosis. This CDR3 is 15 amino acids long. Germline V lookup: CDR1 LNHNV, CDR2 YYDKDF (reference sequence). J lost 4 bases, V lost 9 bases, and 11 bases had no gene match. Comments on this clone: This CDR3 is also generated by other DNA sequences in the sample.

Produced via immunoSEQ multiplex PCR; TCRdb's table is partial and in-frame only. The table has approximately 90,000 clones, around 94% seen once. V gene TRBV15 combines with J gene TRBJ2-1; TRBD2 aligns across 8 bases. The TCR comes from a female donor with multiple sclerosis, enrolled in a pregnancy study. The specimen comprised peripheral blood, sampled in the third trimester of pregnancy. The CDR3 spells CATSDLTSVYNEQFF. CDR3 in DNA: TGTGCCACTAGCGACTTGACTAGCGTTTACAATGAGCAGTTCTTC.